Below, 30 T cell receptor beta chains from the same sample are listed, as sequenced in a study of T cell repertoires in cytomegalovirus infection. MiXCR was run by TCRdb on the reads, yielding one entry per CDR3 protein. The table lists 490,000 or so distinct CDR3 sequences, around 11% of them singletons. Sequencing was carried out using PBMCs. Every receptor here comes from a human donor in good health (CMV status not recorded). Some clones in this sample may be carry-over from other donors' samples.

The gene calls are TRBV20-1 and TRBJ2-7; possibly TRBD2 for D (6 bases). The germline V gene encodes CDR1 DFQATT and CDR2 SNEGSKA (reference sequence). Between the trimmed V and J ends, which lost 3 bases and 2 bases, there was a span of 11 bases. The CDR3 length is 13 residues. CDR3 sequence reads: CSARASATYEQYF. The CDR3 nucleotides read TGCAGTGCTAGGGCTAGCGCTACCTACGAGCAGTACTTC.

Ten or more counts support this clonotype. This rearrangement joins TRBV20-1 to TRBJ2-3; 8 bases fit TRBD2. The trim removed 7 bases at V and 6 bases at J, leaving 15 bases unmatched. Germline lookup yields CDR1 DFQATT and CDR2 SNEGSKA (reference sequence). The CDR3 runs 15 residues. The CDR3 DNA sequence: TGCAGTGGTAGTCCCCCTAGCGGGCTCACGGATACGCAGTATTTT. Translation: CSGSPPSGLTDTQYF.

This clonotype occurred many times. The CDR3 DNA reads as TGTGCCAGCAGTGCCGCCGGGACAGCCGCCGAGCAGTACTTC. Its translation: CASSAAGTAAEQYF. V is TRBV2 and J is TRBJ2-7; 7 bases are a match to TRBD1. V lost 4 bases and J lost 6; bases outside the gene matches: 9. The V gene's germline CDR1 is SNHLY and CDR2 FYNNEI. This CDR3 comprises 14 residues.

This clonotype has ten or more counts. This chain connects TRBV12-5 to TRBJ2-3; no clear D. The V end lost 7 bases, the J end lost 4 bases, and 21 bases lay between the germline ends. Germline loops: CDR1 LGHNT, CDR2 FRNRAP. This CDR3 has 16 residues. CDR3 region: CASATGPTVKADTQYF. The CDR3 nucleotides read TGTGCTAGTGCCACCGGCCCGACGGTGAAGGCAGATACGCAGTATTTT. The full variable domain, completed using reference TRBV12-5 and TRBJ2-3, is DARVTQTPRHKVTEMGQEVTMRCQPILGHNTVFWYRQTMMQGLELLAYFRNRAPLDDSGMPKDRFSAEMPDATLATLKIQPSEPRDSAVYFCASATGPTVKADTQYFGPGTRLTVL.

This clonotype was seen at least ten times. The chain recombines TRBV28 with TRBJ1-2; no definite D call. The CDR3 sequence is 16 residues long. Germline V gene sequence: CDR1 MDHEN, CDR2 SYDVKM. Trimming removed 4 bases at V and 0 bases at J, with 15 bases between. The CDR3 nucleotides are TGTGCCAGCAGTTCCTCATCTGGCCAACCTAACTATGGCTACACCTTC. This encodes CASSSSSGQPNYGYTF.

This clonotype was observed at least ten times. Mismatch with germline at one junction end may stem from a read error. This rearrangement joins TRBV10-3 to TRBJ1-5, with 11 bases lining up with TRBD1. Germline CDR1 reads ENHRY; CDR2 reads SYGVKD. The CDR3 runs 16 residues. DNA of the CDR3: TGTGCCATCAGTGAGTCTGCTGGACAGGGGGCTCAGGCCCAGCATTTT. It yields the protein CAISESAGQGAQAQHF.

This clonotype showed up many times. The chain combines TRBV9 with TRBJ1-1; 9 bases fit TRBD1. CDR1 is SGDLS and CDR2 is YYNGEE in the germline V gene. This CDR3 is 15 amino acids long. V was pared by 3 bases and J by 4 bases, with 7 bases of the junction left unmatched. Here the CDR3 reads CASSATGTGITEAFF. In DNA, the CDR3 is TGTGCCAGCAGCGCGACCGGGACAGGGATCACTGAAGCTTTCTTT.

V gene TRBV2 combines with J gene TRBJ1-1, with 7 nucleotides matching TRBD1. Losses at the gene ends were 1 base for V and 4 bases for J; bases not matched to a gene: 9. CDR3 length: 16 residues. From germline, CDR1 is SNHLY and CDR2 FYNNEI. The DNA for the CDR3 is TGTGCCAGCAGTGAAGTTAGGGGGCAGGCTCCCACTGAAGCTTTCTTT. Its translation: CASSEVRGQAPTEAFF.

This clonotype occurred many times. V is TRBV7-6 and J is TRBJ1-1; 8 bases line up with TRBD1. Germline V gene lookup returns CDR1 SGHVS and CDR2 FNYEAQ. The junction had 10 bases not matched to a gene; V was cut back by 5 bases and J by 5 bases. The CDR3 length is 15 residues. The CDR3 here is CASSNRDRNMTEAFF. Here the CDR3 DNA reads TGTGCCAGCAGCAACCGGGACAGGAATATGACTGAAGCTTTCTTT.

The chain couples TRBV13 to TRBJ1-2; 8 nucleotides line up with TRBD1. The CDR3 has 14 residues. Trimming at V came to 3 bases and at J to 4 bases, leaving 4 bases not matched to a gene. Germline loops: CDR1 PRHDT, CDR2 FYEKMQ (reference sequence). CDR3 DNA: TGTGCCAGCAGCTTTGGACAGGGAGGCTATGGCTACACCTTC. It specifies CASSFGQGGYGYTF.

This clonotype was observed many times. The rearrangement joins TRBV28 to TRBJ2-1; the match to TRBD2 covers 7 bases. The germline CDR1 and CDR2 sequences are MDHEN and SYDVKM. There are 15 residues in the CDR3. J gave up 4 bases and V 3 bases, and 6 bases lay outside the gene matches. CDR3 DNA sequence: TGTGCCAGCAGTTTCATGGGGAGGGCATACAATGAGCAGTTCTTC. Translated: CASSFMGRAYNEQFF.

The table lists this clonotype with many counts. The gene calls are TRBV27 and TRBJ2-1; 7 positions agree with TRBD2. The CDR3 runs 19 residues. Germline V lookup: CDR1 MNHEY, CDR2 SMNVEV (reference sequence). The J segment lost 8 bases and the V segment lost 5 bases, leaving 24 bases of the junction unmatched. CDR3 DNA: TGTGCCAGCAGTCCTCTGGAGGGGACTACTTCAATATACCACCATGAGCAGTTCTTC. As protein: CASSPLEGTTSIYHHEQFF.

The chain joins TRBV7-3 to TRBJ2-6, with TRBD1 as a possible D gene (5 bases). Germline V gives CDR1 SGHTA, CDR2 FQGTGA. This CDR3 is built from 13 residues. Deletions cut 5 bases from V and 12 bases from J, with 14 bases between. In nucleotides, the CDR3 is TGTGCCAGCAGCGCACAGGTTAACGGCGTCCTGACTTTC. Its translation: CASSAQVNGVLTF.

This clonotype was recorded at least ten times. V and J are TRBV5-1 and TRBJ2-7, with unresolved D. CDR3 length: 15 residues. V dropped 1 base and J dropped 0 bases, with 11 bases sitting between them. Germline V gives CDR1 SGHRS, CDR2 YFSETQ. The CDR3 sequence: CASSLRAPPSYEQYF. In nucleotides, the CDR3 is TGCGCCAGCAGCTTGAGAGCACCACCCTCCTACGAGCAGTACTTC.

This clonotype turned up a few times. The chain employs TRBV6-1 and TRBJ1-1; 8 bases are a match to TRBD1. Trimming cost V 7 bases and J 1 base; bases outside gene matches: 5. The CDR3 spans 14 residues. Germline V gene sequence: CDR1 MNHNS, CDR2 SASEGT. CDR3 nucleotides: TGTGCCAGCAAGCTAACAGGGGGGAACACTGAAGCTTTCTTT. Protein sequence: CASKLTGGNTEAFF.

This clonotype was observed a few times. CDR3 sequence (DNA): TGTGCCAGCAGCCAAGATCTTGACGGATGGAGATATGGCTACACCTTC. This gives the protein CASSQDLDGWRYGYTF. V usage is TRBV3-1 and J usage is TRBJ1-2; D is uncertain. Germline V gene lookup returns CDR1 LGHDT and CDR2 YNNKEL (reference sequence). This CDR3 is built from 16 residues. V gave up 0 bases and J gave up 5 bases, with 16 bases separating them.

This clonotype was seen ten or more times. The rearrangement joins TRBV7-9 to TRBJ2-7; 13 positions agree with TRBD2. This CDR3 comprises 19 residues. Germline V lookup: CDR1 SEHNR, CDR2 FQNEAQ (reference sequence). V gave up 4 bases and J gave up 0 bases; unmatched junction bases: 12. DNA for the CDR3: TGTGCCAGCAGCTCACCCCCGGGACTAGCGGGATTGGGCTCCTACGAGCAGTACTTC. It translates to CASSSPPGLAGLGSYEQYF.

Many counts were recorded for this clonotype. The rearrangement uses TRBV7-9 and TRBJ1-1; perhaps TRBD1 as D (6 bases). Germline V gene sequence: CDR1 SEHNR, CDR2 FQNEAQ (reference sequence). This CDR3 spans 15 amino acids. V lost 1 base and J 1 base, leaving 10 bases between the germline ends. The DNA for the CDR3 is TGTGCCAGCAGCTTAGTGTGGGACACGAACACTGAAGCTTTCTTT. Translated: CASSLVWDTNTEAFF.

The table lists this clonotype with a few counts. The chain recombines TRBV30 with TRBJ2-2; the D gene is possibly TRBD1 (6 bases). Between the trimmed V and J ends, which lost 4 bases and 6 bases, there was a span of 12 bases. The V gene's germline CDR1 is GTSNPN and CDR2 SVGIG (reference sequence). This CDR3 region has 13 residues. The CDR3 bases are TGTGCCTGGAATTGGGACAAACCCGGGGAGCTGTTTTTT. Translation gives CAWNWDKPGELFF.

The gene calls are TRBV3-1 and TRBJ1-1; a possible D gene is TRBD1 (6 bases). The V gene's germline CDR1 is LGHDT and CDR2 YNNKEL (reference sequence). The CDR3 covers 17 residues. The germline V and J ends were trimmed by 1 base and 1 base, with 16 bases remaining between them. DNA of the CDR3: TGTGCCAGCAGCCAAGTTACGGGGGCGACAGCGAACACTGAAGCTTTCTTT. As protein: CASSQVTGATANTEAFF.

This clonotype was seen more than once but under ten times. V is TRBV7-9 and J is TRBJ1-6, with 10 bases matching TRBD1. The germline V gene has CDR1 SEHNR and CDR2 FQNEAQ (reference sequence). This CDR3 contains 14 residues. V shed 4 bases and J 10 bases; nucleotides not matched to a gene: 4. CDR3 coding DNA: TGTGCCAGCAGCTCGGGACAGGGGAAATCACCCCTCCACTTT. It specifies CASSSGQGKSPLHF.

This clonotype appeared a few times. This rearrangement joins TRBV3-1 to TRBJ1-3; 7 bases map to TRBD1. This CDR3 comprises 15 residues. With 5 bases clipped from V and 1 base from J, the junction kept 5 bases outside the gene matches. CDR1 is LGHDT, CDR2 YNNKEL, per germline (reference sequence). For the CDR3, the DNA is TGTGCCAGCAGCTCCACAGGGGCATCTGGAAACACCATATATTTT. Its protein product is CASSSTGASGNTIYF.

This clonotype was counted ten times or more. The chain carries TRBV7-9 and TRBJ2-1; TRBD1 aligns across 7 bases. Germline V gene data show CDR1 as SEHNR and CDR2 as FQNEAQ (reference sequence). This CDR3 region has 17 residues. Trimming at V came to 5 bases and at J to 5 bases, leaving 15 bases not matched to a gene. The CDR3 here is CASSPGQRGLRDNEQFF. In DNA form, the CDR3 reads TGTGCCAGCAGCCCAGGACAGAGGGGGCTACGGGACAATGAGCAGTTCTTC.

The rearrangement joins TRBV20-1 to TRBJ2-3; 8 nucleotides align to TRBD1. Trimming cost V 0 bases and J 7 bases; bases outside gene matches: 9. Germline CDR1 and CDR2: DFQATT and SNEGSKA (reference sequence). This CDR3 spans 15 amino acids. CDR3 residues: CSARDRTTGGHTQYF. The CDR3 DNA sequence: TGCAGTGCTAGAGACAGGACTACAGGGGGACATACGCAGTATTTT.

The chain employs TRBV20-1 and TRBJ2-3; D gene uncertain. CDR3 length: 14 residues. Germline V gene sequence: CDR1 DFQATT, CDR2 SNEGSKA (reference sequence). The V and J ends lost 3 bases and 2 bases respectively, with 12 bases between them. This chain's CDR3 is CSASRTEPTDTQYF. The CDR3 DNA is TGCAGTGCTAGCCGAACGGAGCCCACAGATACGCAGTATTTT.

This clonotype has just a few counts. CDR3 coding DNA: TGTGCCAGCAGGGCCGCCGAGAAGCTTAATGAAAAACTGTTTTTT. Its translation is CASRAAEKLNEKLFF. This chain joins TRBV2 and TRBJ1-4, with D uncertain. The germline V and J ends were trimmed by 6 bases and 4 bases, with 15 bases remaining between them. Germline lookup yields CDR1 SNHLY and CDR2 FYNNEI. This CDR3 spans 15 amino acids.

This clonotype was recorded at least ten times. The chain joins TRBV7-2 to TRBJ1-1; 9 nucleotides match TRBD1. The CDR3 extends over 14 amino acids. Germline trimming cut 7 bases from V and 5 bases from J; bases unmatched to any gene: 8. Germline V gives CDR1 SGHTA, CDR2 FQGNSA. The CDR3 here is CASTPGQGPTEAFF. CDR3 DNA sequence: TGTGCCAGCACCCCAGGACAGGGGCCAACTGAAGCTTTCTTT.

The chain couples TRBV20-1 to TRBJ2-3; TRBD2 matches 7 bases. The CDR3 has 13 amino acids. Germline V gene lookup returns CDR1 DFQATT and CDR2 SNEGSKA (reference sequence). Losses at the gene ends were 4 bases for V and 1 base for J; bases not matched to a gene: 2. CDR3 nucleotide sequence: TGCAGTGCTATTCGGGAGGGCACAGATACGCAGTATTTT. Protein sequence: CSAIREGTDTQYF.

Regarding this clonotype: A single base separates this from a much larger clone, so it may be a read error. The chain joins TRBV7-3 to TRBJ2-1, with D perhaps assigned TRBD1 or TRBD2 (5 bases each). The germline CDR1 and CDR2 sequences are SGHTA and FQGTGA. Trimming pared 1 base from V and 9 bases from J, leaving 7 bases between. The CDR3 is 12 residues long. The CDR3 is CASSLRDLEQFF. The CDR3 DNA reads TGTGCCAGCAGCTTAAGGGACCTTGAGCAGTTCTTC.

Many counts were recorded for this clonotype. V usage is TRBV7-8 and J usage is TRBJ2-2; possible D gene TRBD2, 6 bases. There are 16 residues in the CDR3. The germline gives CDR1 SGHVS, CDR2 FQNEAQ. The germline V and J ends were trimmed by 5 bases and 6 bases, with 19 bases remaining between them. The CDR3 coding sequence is TGTGCCAGCAGCAGACCTCTGCCCGGAGGGCCCGGGGAGCTGTTTTTT. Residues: CASSRPLPGGPGELFF.